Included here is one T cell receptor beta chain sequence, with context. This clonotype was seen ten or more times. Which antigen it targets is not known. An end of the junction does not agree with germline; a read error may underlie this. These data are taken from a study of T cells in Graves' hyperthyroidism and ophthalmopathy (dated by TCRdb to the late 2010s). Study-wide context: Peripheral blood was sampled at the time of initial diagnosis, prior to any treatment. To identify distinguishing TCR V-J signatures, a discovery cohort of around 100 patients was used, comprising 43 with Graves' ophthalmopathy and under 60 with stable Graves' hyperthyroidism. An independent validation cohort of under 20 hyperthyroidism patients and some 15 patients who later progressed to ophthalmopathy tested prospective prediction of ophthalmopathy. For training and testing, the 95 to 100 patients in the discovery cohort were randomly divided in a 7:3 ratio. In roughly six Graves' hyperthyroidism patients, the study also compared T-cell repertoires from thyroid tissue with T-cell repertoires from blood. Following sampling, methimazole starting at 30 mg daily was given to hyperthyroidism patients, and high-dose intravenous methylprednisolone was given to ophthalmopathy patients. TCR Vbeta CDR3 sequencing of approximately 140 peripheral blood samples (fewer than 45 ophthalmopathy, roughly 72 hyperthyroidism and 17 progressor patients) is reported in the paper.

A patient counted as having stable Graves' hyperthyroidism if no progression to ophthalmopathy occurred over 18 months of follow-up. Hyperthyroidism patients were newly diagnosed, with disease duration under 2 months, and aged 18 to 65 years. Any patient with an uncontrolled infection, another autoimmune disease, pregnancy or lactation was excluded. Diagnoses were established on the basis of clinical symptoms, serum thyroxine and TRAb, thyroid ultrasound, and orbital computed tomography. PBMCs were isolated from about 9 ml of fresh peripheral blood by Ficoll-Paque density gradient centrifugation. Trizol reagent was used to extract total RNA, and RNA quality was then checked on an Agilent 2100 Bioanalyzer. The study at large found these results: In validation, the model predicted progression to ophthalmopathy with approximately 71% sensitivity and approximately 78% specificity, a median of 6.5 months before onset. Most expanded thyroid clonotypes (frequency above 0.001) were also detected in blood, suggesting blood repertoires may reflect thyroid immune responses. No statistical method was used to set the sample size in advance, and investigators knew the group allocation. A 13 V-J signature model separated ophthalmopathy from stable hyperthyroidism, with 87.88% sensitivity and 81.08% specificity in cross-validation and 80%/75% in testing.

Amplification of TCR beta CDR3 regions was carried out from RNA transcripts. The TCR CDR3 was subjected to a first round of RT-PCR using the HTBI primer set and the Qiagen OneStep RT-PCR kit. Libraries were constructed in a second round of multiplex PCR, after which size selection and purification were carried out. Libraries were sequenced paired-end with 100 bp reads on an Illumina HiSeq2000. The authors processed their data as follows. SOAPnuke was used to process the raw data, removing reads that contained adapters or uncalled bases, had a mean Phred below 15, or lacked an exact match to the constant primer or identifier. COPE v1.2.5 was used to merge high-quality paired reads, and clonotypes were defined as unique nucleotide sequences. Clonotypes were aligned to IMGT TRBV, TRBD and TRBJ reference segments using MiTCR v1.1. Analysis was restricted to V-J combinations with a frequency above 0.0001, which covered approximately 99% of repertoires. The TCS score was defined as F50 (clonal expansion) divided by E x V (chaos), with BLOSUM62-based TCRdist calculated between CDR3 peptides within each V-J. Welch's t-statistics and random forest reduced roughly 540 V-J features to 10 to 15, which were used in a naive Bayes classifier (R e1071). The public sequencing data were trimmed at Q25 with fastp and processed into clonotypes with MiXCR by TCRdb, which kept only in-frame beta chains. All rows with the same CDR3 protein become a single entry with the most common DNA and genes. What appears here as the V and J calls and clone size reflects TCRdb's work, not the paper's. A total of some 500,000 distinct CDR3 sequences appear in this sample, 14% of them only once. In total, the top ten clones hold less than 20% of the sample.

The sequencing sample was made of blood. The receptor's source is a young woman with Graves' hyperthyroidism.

In nucleotide form, the sequence is TGTGCCAGCACCTTAAGGGACTCGAACACCGGGGAGCTGTTTTTT. Its coded protein is CASTLRDSNTGELFF. The rearranged chain carries TRBV11-2 and TRBJ2-2; perhaps TRBD2 is the D gene, with 6 bases matching. Measured from the cysteine to the phenylalanine, the CDR3 is 15 residues long. The only DNA kept is the CDR3, 45 bases in frame from the first base. For CDR1 and CDR2, the germline V gene lists SGHAT and FQNNGV.